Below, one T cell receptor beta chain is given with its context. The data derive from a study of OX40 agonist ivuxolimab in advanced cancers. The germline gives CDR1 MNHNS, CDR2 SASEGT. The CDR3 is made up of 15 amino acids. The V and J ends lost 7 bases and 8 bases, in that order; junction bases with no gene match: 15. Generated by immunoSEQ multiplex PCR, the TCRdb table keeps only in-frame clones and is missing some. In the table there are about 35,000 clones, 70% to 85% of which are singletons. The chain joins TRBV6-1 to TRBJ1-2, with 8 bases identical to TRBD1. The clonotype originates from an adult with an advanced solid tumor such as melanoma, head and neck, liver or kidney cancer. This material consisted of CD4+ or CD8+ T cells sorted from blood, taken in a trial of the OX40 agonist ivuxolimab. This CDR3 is CASTATGGNGKGYTF. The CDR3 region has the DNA TGTGCCAGCACTGCAACAGGGGGGAACGGAAAAGGCTACACCTTC.